Following are 22 T cell receptor beta chains from one sample sequenced in a study of T cell repertoires in ileal Crohn's disease (dated by TCRdb to 2018 to 2020). Library method: the immunoSEQ multiplex PCR assay. The clones in this table, taken by TCRdb from immuneACCESS, are in-frame only. Not every clone is retained; where verified, under half of the shortfall comes from an unresolved V gene, and the cause of the rest is unknown. A total of fewer than 6,500 clones appear in this sample, about 80% of them only once. The top ten clones comprise about an eighth of the sample. Sequencing was performed on ileal tissue. Every receptor here comes from an adult with Crohn's disease.

In its sample, this clone ranks as large (0.1 to 1%). The chain employs TRBV12-5 and TRBJ2-1; D might be TRBD1 (5 bases). The germline V gene encodes CDR1 LGHNT and CDR2 FRNRAP. Trimming took off 0 bases at V and 6 bases at J, with 21 bases between the two ends. The CDR3 sequence is 18 residues long. The CDR3 region is CASGLVGAGRYVGNEQFF. DNA for the CDR3: TGTGCTAGTGGTTTGGTAGGGGCAGGTCGGTATGTTGGCAATGAGCAGTTCTTC.

The chain uses TRBV19 and TRBJ2-7, with 11 bases lining up with TRBD1. This CDR3 has 13 residues. Germline trimming cut 8 bases from V and 4 bases from J; bases unmatched to any gene: 4. The V gene's germline CDR1 is LNHDA and CDR2 SQIVND (reference sequence). The CDR3 region is CASSGTGGYEQYF. The CDR3 DNA sequence: TGTGCCAGTTCCGGGACAGGGGGGTACGAGCAGTACTTC.

The V gene is TRBV6-6, the J gene TRBJ2-4, with 11 bases lining up with TRBD2. CDR1 is MNHNY and CDR2 is SVGAGI in the germline V gene (reference sequence). V shed 0 bases and J 3 bases; nucleotides not matched to a gene: 1. This CDR3 contains 16 residues. The CDR3 DNA follows: TGTGCCAGCAGTTACTCGACTAGCGGGGACAAAAACATTCAGTACTTC. Residues: CASSYSTSGDKNIQYF.

This sequence joins TRBV10-2 and TRBJ1-2; TRBD1 aligns across 9 bases. V lost 4 bases, J lost 5 bases, and 2 bases stayed unmatched. CDR3 length equals 13 residues. Germline V gene data show CDR1 as WSHSY and CDR2 as SAAADI. The CDR3 coding sequence is TGCGCCAGCAGTGGGACAGGGGATTATGGCTACACCTTC. Encoded protein: CASSGTGDYGYTF.

The V and J genes are TRBV7-2 and TRBJ1-1; the D gene is possibly TRBD1 (5 bases). Germline CDR1 SGHTA, CDR2 FQGNSA. Trimming pared 7 bases from V and 3 bases from J, leaving 15 bases between. This CDR3 spans 14 amino acids. The CDR3 region has the DNA TGTGCCAGCACCCGGGGGGGGGACGACACTGAAGCTTTCTTT. Protein sequence: CASTRGGDDTEAFF.

The rearrangement joins TRBV7-2 to TRBJ2-1; the match to TRBD2 covers 7 bases. The germline gives CDR1 SGHTA, CDR2 FQGNSA. The V segment lost 4 bases and the J segment 10 bases; nucleotides outside the gene matches: 7. The CDR3 is 13 amino acids. The CDR3 region is CASSSIGAGEQFF. CDR3 bases: TGTGCCAGCAGCTCAATTGGAGCGGGAGAGCAGTTCTTC.

The gene calls are TRBV6-5 and TRBJ2-3; 8 positions match TRBD2. Germline V CDR1 and CDR2: MNHEY, SVGAGI. This CDR3 is built from 15 residues. The V and J ends lost 5 bases and 8 bases, in that order; junction bases with no gene match: 12. CDR3 in amino acids: CASSTQSGSIRTQYF. The CDR3 DNA is TGTGCCAGCAGTACTCAGAGCGGGAGCATTCGTACGCAGTATTTT.

This chain uses TRBV11-3 with TRBJ1-1; D may be TRBD1 (6 bases). Between the trimmed V and J ends, which lost 5 bases and 9 bases, there was a span of 16 bases. Germline V gene sequence: CDR1 SGHNT, CDR2 YENEEA. The CDR3 loop spans 13 amino acids. The CDR3 coding sequence is TGTGCCAGCAGCAACTCGGACAGCAGAAAAGCTTTCTTT. Residues: CASSNSDSRKAFF.

The rearrangement links TRBV9 to TRBJ2-1, with unresolved D. CDR1 and CDR2 (germline): SGDLS, YYNGEE. V was pared by 4 bases and J by 7 bases, with 12 bases between. The CDR3 has 13 amino acids. The chain's CDR3 is CASSPGWVNEQFF. The CDR3 region has the DNA TGTGCCAGCAGCCCCGGGTGGGTAAATGAGCAGTTCTTC. The full variable domain, rest sourced from reference TRBV9 and TRBJ2-1, is DSGVTQTPKHLITATGQRVTLRCSPRSGDLSVYWYQQSLDQGLQFLIQYYNGEERAKGNILERFSAQQFPDLHSELNLSSLELGDSALYFCASSPGWVNEQFFGPGTRLTVL.

This clone was detected only once. The chain employs TRBV4-1 and TRBJ2-1, with D possibly TRBD2 on 6 matching bases. Trimming took off 3 bases at V and 15 bases at J, with 21 bases between the two ends. This CDR3 region has 14 residues. Germline loops: CDR1 MGHRA, CDR2 YSYEKL. CDR3 loop: CASSHDLGTSTRFF. The CDR3 DNA sequence: TGCGCCAGCAGCCATGACCTCGGGACTTCGACTCGGTTCTTC.

This clone is a singleton in its sample. This chain uses TRBV7-3 with TRBJ2-1; TRBD2 is a possible D gene (6 bases). This CDR3 has 16 residues. V lost 4 bases to trimming and J lost 0 bases, with 13 bases between them. The germline V gene encodes CDR1 SGHTA and CDR2 FQGTGA. In DNA, the CDR3 is TGTGCCAGCAGCTGGGACTCTTGGAGCTCCTACAATGAGCAGTTCTTC. Protein product: CASSWDSWSSYNEQFF.

J is TRBJ1-1 and V is TRBV5-1; D perhaps matches TRBD1 (5 bases). V lost 2 bases and J 2 bases, leaving 10 bases between the germline ends. CDR3 length: 14 residues. Germline lookup yields CDR1 SGHRS and CDR2 YFSETQ. The CDR3 is CASSLVTGNTEAFF. CDR3 coding DNA: TGCGCCAGCAGCTTAGTTACAGGTAACACTGAAGCTTTCTTT.

CDR3 protein: CASILQGRGSGTEAFF. DNA for the CDR3: TGTGCCAGTATTCTTCAGGGTAGGGGGAGCGGCACTGAAGCTTTCTTT. The chain employs TRBV19 and TRBJ1-1; D is perhaps TRBD1 (6 bases). The CDR3 has 16 residues. The ends were cut back, 7 bases at V and 4 bases at J, with 22 bases in the middle. The germline V gene encodes CDR1 LNHDA and CDR2 SQIVND (reference sequence). Supplemented by reference TRBV19 and TRBJ1-1, the full variable domain reads DGGITQSPKYLFRKEGQNVTLSCEQNLNHDAMYWYRQDPGQGLRLIYYSQIVNDFQKGDIAEGYSVSREKKESFPLTVTSAQKNPTAFYLCASILQGRGSGTEAFFGQGTRLTVV.

The chain links TRBV7-6 to TRBJ1-6; D unclear. Germline CDR1 and CDR2: SGHVS and FNYEAQ. Between the trimmed V and J ends, which lost 6 bases and 7 bases, there was a span of 10 bases. CDR3 length equals 13 residues. CDR3 loop: CASSSYRNSPLHF. The CDR3 DNA reads TGTGCCAGCAGTTCCTACCGGAATTCACCCCTCCACTTT.

This chain links TRBV28 with TRBJ2-3; 14 bases align to TRBD2. The trim removed 6 bases at V and 4 bases at J, leaving 3 bases unmatched. The CDR3 loop spans 15 amino acids. Per the germline V gene, CDR1 is MDHEN and CDR2 is SYDVKM. The CDR3 DNA reads TGTGCCAGCAGGCGGACTAGCGGGGGGTCAGATACGCAGTATTTT. Encoded protein: CASRRTSGGSDTQYF.

V and J are TRBV15 and TRBJ2-5; 12 bases map to TRBD1. V shed 4 bases and J 5 bases; nucleotides not matched to a gene: 5. CDR1 and CDR2 from the germline V gene are LNHNV and YYDKDF (reference sequence). The CDR3 runs to 15 residues. CDR3 coding DNA: TGTGCCACCAGCACCCGGGACAGGGGGCTGGAGACCCAGTACTTC. Translated, it gives CATSTRDRGLETQYF.

Only one count was recorded for this clone. Within the sample, other DNA sequences also encode this same CDR3. The chain joins TRBV2 to TRBJ2-3; 10 nucleotides line up with TRBD1. This CDR3 has 15 residues. J was trimmed by 1 base and V by 5 bases; bases with no gene match: 3. The germline V gene has CDR1 SNHLY and CDR2 FYNNEI. The CDR3 spells CASSPGTGGTDTQYF. The CDR3 DNA is TGTGCCAGCAGTCCAGGGACAGGGGGCACAGATACGCAGTATTTT.

This chain uses TRBV5-1 with TRBJ1-2, with TRBD1 identical over 9 bases. The CDR3 is made up of 14 amino acids. Germline V lookup: CDR1 SGHRS, CDR2 YFSETQ. After removal of 0 bases from V and 6 bases from J, the junction contained 3 bases not matched to a gene. The CDR3 sequence: CASSLEGTGNGYTF. In DNA form, the CDR3 reads TGCGCCAGCAGCTTGGAAGGGACAGGGAATGGCTACACCTTC.

V is TRBV4-3 and J is TRBJ1-3; 7 bases align to TRBD1. Germline V gene lookup returns CDR1 LGHNA and CDR2 YSLEER. V trimming: 0 bases; J trimming: 4 bases; junction bases outside the gene matches: 6. The CDR3 covers 16 residues. In DNA form, the CDR3 reads TGCGCCAGCAGCCAAGATAGAAGGGGGCAAGGAAACACCATATATTTT. It is translated as CASSQDRRGQGNTIYF.

The chain combines TRBV4-1 with TRBJ1-1; D perhaps matches TRBD1 (6 bases). Germline V lookup: CDR1 MGHRA, CDR2 YSYEKL. V lost 3 bases and J lost 1, with 15 bases in between. This CDR3 region has 16 residues. DNA of the CDR3: TGCGCCAGCAGCCACTTATTCGGGACATCGAACACTGAAGCTTTCTTT. Residues: CASSHLFGTSNTEAFF.

The V gene is TRBV6-4, the J gene TRBJ2-1, with a tentative D call TRBD2 (5 bases). Germline assignment: CDR1 MRHNA and CDR2 SNTAGT. V shed 8 bases and J shed 5 bases, with 16 bases lying between them. The CDR3 runs to 14 residues. This CDR3 reads CASGESGEHNEQFF. The CDR3 DNA is TGTGCCAGCGGGGAAAGCGGAGAACACAATGAGCAGTTCTTC.

The chain is built from TRBV18 and TRBJ1-5, with D possibly matching TRBD1 (6 bases). Trimming shortened V by 6 bases and J by 7 bases, and 13 bases separated the two germline ends. There are 13 residues in the CDR3. Germline V gives CDR1 KGHSH, CDR2 LQKENI. The CDR3 DNA reads TGTGCCAGCTCCCGGACAGAGGCCCAGCCCCAGCATTTT. Translating it yields CASSRTEAQPQHF.